The next 5 T cell receptor beta chains were all read from a single sample in a study of Tregs in tolerant kidney transplant recipients. Sequencing was performed with immunoSEQ multiplex PCR; in TCRdb, only in-frame clones are kept and a portion is missing. The table has around 86,000 clones, about 91% seen once; the top ten hold around 1.6%. Mixed chimerism was transient after nonmyeloablative marrow transplants from related graft donors. The source material was CD4+ T cells from blood (PBMCs), sampled 24 months after the transplant. All receptors come from a human patient who received a combined kidney and bone marrow transplant. T cells may partly derive from the graft donor.

J is TRBJ2-1 and V is TRBV10-3; the match to TRBD2 covers 7 bases. Per the germline V gene, CDR1 is ENHRY and CDR2 is SYGVKD. With 7 bases clipped from V and 6 bases from J, the junction kept 12 bases outside the gene matches. The CDR3 sequence is 15 residues long. In DNA form, the CDR3 reads TGTGCCATCATAGCTAGCCTTTTAGCGGGCAATGAGCAGTTCTTC. Translated, it gives CAIIASLLAGNEQFF.

In its sample, this clone was seen a few times. CDR3 region: CASSLSLSTGHDQPQHF. The CDR3, as DNA: TGTGCCAGCAGTTTATCGCTTAGTACAGGGCATGATCAGCCCCAGCATTTT. The chain recombines TRBV27 with TRBJ1-5; D is possibly TRBD1 (6 bases). Trimming shortened V by 0 bases and J by 5 bases, and 17 bases separated the two germline ends. The CDR3 is 17 residues long. The germline V gene has CDR1 MNHEY and CDR2 SMNVEV (reference sequence).

A remark on this clone: The junction does not match germline at one end; this may be a read error. The chain joins TRBV11-3 to TRBJ2-2; no reliable D call. The CDR3 runs to 12 residues. Germline CDR1 and CDR2: SGHNT and YENEEA. CDR3 DNA: TGTGCCAGCACCTTACCCGTCGGGGAGCTGTTTTTT. It encodes CASTLPVGELFF.

CDR3 residues: CASGKPSGGPSSYNEQFF. CDR3 in DNA: TGTGCCAGCGGGAAACCTAGCGGGGGGCCTAGCTCCTACAATGAGCAGTTCTTC. The V and J genes are TRBV7-3 and TRBJ2-1; 11 bases line up with TRBD2. This CDR3 is built from 18 residues. The germline CDR1 and CDR2 sequences are SGHTA and FQGTGA. The V and J ends lost 8 bases and 0 bases, in that order; junction bases with no gene match: 12.

This clone was found a few times. The V gene is TRBV7-3, the J gene TRBJ2-3; D perhaps matches TRBD2 (5 bases). The CDR3 contains 16 residues. Between the trimmed V and J ends, which lost 5 bases and 4 bases, there was a span of 19 bases. Germline CDR1 reads SGHTA; CDR2 reads FQGTGA. In DNA, the CDR3 is TGTGCCAGCAGCCCTCTAGGCGCCGAGGGCCCAGATACGCAGTATTTT. Protein product: CASSPLGAEGPDTQYF.